This TCR beta chain is from a study of blood T cell repertoires in COVID-19. Study in general: Sample material is recorded as cDNA or gDNA derived from T cells, B-cell-depleted T cells, or PBMCs.

Clones were read by immunoSEQ multiplex PCR, and TCRdb kept only the in-frame ones, dropping some. This table has 100,000 to 150,000 clones, 88% appearing once. The germline V gene encodes CDR1 SGHTA and CDR2 FQGNSA. CDR3 length: 18 amino acids. V gave up 2 bases and J gave up 5 bases, with 25 bases separating them. V and J are TRBV7-2 and TRBJ2-7; D is uncertain. What was sequenced was peripheral blood. This sequence originates from a human donor in a cohort sampled during active COVID-19. CDR3 residues: CASSLRLWAPQITNEQYF. DNA of the CDR3: TGTGCCAGCAGCTTAAGGCTTTGGGCCCCTCAAATTACGAACGAGCAGTACTTC. Complete variable domain (other parts from reference TRBV7-2 and TRBJ2-7): GAGVSQSPSNKVTEKGKDVELRCDPISGHTALYWYRQSLGQGLEFLIYFQGNSAPDKSGLPSDRFSAERTGGSVSTLTIQRTQQEDSAVYLCASSLRLWAPQITNEQYFGPGTRLTVT.